Listed here are 5 T cell receptor beta chains from one sample, sequenced in a study of blood T cell repertoires in COVID-19. Profiled with immunoSEQ multiplex PCR; TCRdb holds only in-frame clones, not every one. Here the sample spans about 87,000 clones, 70% to 85% being singletons. Sequencing used peripheral blood. The receptors derive from a woman aged 80 or over with COVID-19, enrolled during active disease.

This sequence joins TRBV9 and TRBJ2-7; TRBD2 matches 11 bases. Germline values: CDR1 SGDLS, CDR2 YYNGEE. Trimming took 0 bases from V and 6 from J; bases not matched to a gene: 8. The CDR3 contains 16 residues. The CDR3 reads CASSVGASGGQSEQYF. CDR3 nucleotide sequence: TGTGCCAGCAGCGTAGGAGCTAGCGGGGGGCAAAGCGAGCAGTACTTC. The variable domain in full, completed from reference TRBV9 and TRBJ2-7, reads DSGVTQTPKHLITATGQRVTLRCSPRSGDLSVYWYQQSLDQGLQFLIQYYNGEERAKGNILERFSAQQFPDLHSELNLSSLELGDSALYFCASSVGASGGQSEQYFGPGTRLTVT.

The V gene is TRBV12-5, the J gene TRBJ2-5; 8 nucleotides agree with TRBD1. Losses at the gene ends were 5 bases for V and 3 bases for J; bases not matched to a gene: 5. The CDR3 loop spans 14 amino acids. Germline CDR1 reads LGHNT; CDR2 reads FRNRAP. The CDR3 coding sequence is TGTGCTAGTGGTGTCGGACAGGGTGAAGAGACCCAGTACTTC. Its protein product is CASGVGQGEETQYF.

The gene calls are TRBV5-8 and TRBJ2-3; D gene uncertain. Trimming removed 5 bases from V and 4 bases from J, with 14 bases in between. The CDR3 length is 14 residues. Germline CDR1 reads SGHTS; CDR2 reads YDEGEE. The CDR3 reads CASSYPKRADTQYF. In nucleotides, the CDR3 is TGTGCCAGCAGTTATCCCAAGAGAGCAGATACGCAGTATTTT.

The J gene is TRBJ2-1, the V gene TRBV7-2, with TRBD2 matching 9 bases. This CDR3 is 17 amino acids long. Per the germline V gene, CDR1 is SGHTA and CDR2 is FQGNSA. The V gene end was trimmed by 0 bases and the J gene end by 9 bases; junction bases not matched to a gene: 12. The CDR3 sequence: CASSLALSGGPNGEQFF. The CDR3 DNA follows: TGTGCCAGCAGCTTAGCGCTTAGCGGGGGTCCAAACGGTGAGCAGTTCTTC.

The sample holds one count of this clone. The V call is TRBV6-2 or TRBV6-3, the J call TRBJ2-1; 11 bases line up with TRBD1. The CDR3 length is 16 residues. V was pared by 0 bases and J by 4 bases, with 2 bases of the junction left unmatched. Germline CDR1 reads MNHEY; CDR2 reads SVGEGT. Here the CDR3 DNA reads TGTGCCAGCAGTTACTCGGGGGACAGGGGGTACAATGAGCAGTTCTTC. It is translated as CASSYSGDRGYNEQFF.